This T cell receptor beta chain appears in the sequencing data of a study of blood T cell repertoires in COVID-19. At the level of the study: Both acute and convalescent COVID-19 samples were obtained from the United States, Italy and Spain. From T cells, B-cell-depleted T cells, or PBMCs came the material, which was cDNA or gDNA.

Assignment of participants to cohorts was predicated upon participant-reported clinical history. The assay was immunoSEQ multiplex PCR, and TCRdb's table has in-frame clones only and misses some. The sample contains roughly 150,000 clones, 80% to 90% of which appear only once. Sample: PBMCs or T cells enriched from blood (not recorded which). The source of this sequence is a man aged 50 to 60 who had recovered from COVID-19.

The CDR3: CASSALAGALYEQYF. CDR3 in DNA: TGTGCCAGCAGTGCACTAGCGGGGGCCCTCTACGAGCAGTACTTC. The chain employs TRBV6-2 or TRBV6-3 and TRBJ2-7; 11 positions match TRBD2. The CDR3 runs to 15 residues. CDR1 is MNHEY, CDR2 SVGEGT, per germline. Trimming cost V 5 bases and J 3 bases; bases outside gene matches: 6.